This T cell receptor beta chain was retrieved from a study of blood T cell repertoires in COVID-19. Study details: The United States, Italy and Spain supplied acute and convalescent COVID-19 samples. In each case, the material was cDNA or gDNA derived from T cells, B-cell-depleted T cells, or PBMCs.

Germline values: CDR1 MDHEN, CDR2 SYDVKM. V lost 5 bases to trimming and J lost 4 bases; unmatched junction nucleotides: 7. This CDR3 is built from 14 residues. Authors' methods: How many nucleated cells were present was estimated from reference gene primer amplification. Profiling relied on immunoSEQ multiplex PCR, and the TCRdb table lists in-frame clones only, not all of them. D and trimming were read from the DNA, whereas the V and J calls and clone size are those reported in that table. Of 310,000 or so clones in the sample, roughly 86% were seen once. This receptor was taken from a man between 65 and 85 years old with acute or convalescent COVID-19. The specimen was peripheral blood. The V gene is TRBV28, the J gene TRBJ1-2, with 7 bases that match TRBD1. In DNA, the CDR3 is TGTGCCAGCAGTCCCCCCGGACAGGCCTATGGCTACACCTTC. Its protein product is CASSPPGQAYGYTF.